This paragraph reports one T cell receptor beta chain. This entry belongs to a study of control samples from healthy donors and cancer patients. Produced via immunoSEQ multiplex PCR; TCRdb's table is partial and in-frame only. The sample has 75,000 to 100,000 clones, roughly 82% seen once. The CDR3 is made up of 15 amino acids. The germline CDR1 and CDR2 sequences are MNHEY and SMNVEV (reference sequence). Trimming removed 3 bases at V and 2 bases at J, with 8 bases between. Material: blood. This clonotype was obtained from a man aged 55 to 70 in good health. The V call is TRBV27, the J call TRBJ2-6; possible D gene TRBD1, 6 bases. The CDR3 spells CASSFRGPGANVLTF. CDR3 nucleotides: TGTGCCAGCAGTTTCAGGGGTCCTGGGGCCAACGTCCTGACTTTC.